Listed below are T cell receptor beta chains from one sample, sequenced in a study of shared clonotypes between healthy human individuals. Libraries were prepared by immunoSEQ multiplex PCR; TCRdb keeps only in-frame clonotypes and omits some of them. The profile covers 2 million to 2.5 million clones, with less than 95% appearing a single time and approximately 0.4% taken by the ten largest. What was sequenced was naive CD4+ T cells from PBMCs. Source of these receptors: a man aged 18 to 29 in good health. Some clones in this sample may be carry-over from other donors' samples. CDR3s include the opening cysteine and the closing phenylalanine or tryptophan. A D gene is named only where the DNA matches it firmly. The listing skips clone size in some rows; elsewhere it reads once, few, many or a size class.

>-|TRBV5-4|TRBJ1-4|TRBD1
TGTGCCAGCAGCTTACGGACAGGGGAAAAACTGTTTTTT
CASSLRTGEKLFF
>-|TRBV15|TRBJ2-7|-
TGTGCCACCAGCAGAGATTACGTGGGGGCATGCGAGCAGTACTTC
CATSRDYVGACEQYF
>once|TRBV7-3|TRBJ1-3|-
TGTGCCAGCAGGCCTTCTGCCGGGAACACCATATATTTT
CASRPSAGNTIYF
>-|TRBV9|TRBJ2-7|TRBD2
TGTGCCAGCAGCGTAGCTTCTCGGGGGGATAGCGAGCAGTACTTC
CASSVASRGDSEQYF
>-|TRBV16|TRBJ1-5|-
TGTGCCAGCAGCCACCATACCGGGAAAAACCAGCATTTT
CASSHHTGKNQHF
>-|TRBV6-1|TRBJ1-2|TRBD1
TGTGCCAGCAGTGGGACAGGGGAGGGTGGCTACACCTTC
CASSGTGEGGYTF
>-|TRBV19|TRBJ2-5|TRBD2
TGTGCCAGTAGAAAGGGACTAGCGGCCCAAGAGACCCAGTACTTC
CASRKGLAAQETQYF
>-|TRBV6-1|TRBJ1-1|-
TGTGCCAGCAGTGAAGCGAATCAGGGGTACCGGCCGGCTTTCTTT
CASSEANQGYRPAFF
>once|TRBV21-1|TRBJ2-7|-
TGTGCCAGCAGACAGCCGGGACAGGGATCCCACGAGCAGTACTTC
CASRQPGQGSHEQYF
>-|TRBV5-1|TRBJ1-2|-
TGCGCCAGCAGCTTACGATCAGGGAACTATGGCTACACCTTC
CASSLRSGNYGYTF
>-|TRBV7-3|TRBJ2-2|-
TGTGCCAGCAGCTTAACGAGTCCGGGACTCAACACCGGGGAGCTGTTTTTT
CASSLTSPGLNTGELFF
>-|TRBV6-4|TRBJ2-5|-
TGTGCCAGCAGTGACCGGGGTGGTGAGACCCAGTACTTC
CASSDRGGETQYF
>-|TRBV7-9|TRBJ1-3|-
TGTGCCAGCAGCCGGGGTCGGTCTGGAAACACCATATATTTT
CASSRGRSGNTIYF
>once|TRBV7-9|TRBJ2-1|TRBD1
TGTGCCAGCAGTTCCCGGGACAGGGACTACAATGAGCAGTTCTTC
CASSSRDRDYNEQFF
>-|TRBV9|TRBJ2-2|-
TGTGCCAGCAGCGCGAGGAGGGGGTCGAACACCGGGGAGCTGTTTTTT
CASSARRGSNTGELFF
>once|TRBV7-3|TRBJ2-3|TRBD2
TGTGCCAGCAGCTCAGGACTAGCGGGAGTGGCAGATACGCAGTATTTT
CASSSGLAGVADTQYF
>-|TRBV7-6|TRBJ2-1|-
TGTGCCACCAAACCGTTAGGGGCTTACAATGAGCAGTTCTTC
CATKPLGAYNEQFF
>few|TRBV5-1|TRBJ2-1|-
TGCGCCAGCAGCTTGGTAGGGGGATACAATGAGCAGTTCTTC
CASSLVGGYNEQFF
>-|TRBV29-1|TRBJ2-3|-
TGCAGCGTCCGAGAGGGACCAGATACGCAGTATTTT
CSVREGPDTQYF
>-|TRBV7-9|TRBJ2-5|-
TGTGCCAGCAGCCCGCGGGACAGCTGGGATGGGTCCCAGTACTTC
CASSPRDSWDGSQYF
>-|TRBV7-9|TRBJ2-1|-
TGTGCCAGCAGCTTCGGTAATAGCGACCACAATGAGCAGTTCTTC
CASSFGNSDHNEQFF
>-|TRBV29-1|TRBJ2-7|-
TGCAGCGTTGAAGGGGGAAAGGCTCCAGCCTACGAGCAGTACTTC
CSVEGGKAPAYEQYF
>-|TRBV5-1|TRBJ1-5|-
TGCGCCAGCAGCTTGACAGGGTTGCAGCCCCAGCATTTT
CASSLTGLQPQHF
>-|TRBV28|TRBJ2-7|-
TGTGCCAGCAGTTTACGGGGATTATACCCCTACGAGCAGTACTTC
CASSLRGLYPYEQYF
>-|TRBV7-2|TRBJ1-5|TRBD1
TGTGCCAGCAGCCTAAGACAGGGGTGGGAGCCCCAGCATTTT
CASSLRQGWEPQHF
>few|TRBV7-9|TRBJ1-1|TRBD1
TGTGCCAGCAGCTCTACAGGGGTCACTGAAGCTTTCTTT
CASSSTGVTEAFF